A selection of T cell receptor beta chains follows, all from one sample in a study of early T cells in non-severe SARS-CoV-2 infection. TCRdb itself ran the 5' RACE reads through MiXCR, one entry per CDR3 protein. The data contain roughly 64,000 distinct CDR3 sequences, 8% to 9% of them singletons. Source: whole blood, taken at baseline. These receptors were obtained from an adult who was a healthcare worker with PCR-confirmed SARS-CoV-2 infection or an uninfected control (not recorded which). Both conserved end residues are part of each CDR3. A D gene is named only where the DNA matches it firmly. Size is omitted from some rows. Given values are once, few, many or a class for expanded clones.

CDR3 DNA	CDR3 protein	D gene	CDR3 length	J gene	clone size	V gene
TGTGCCAGCATTATGGACCGGGGGCGGTACGAGCAGTACTTC	CASIMDRGRYEQYF	NA	14	TRBJ2-7	many	TRBV2
TGTGCCACCTCCGGGCTACACACAGATACGCAGTATTTT	CATSGLHTDTQYF	NA	13	TRBJ2-3	few	TRBV21-1
TGTGCCAGCAGCTTGAATTTAAGGAACACTGAAGCTTTCTTT	CASSLNLRNTEAFF	NA	14	TRBJ1-1	NA	TRBV5-4
TGCAGTGCTTTCGGACACGGTGGGGATAGCTCCTACAATGAGCAGTTCTTC	CSAFGHGGDSSYNEQFF	NA	17	TRBJ2-1	NA	TRBV20-1
TGTGCCAGCAGTCCATACCCCGACAGAATCTACGAGCAGTACTTC	CASSPYPDRIYEQYF	NA	15	TRBJ2-7	many	TRBV27
TGCACCAGCAGCCAAGATTCGACAGGGGACTATGGCTACACCTTC	CTSSQDSTGDYGYTF	NA	15	TRBJ1-2	many	TRBV1
TGCAGCGTTGAACGGAGAGGGAGCACCGGGGAGCTGTTTTTT	CSVERRGSTGELFF	NA	14	TRBJ2-2	few	TRBV29-1
TGCAGTGCTAGAGATCGGGGGGAGCAGTACTTC	CSARDRGEQYF	NA	11	TRBJ2-7	NA	TRBV20-1
TGTGCCAGCAGTGAAAGCCCCCGAGGACAGGGGGGACTAGCTGGGCCCTACGAGCAGTACTTC	CASSESPRGQGGLAGPYEQYF	NA	21	TRBJ2-7	many	TRBV6-1
TGCAGTGCTGTAACTAGCGGGAGAACTATCTCCTACAATGAGCAGTTCTTC	CSAVTSGRTISYNEQFF	TRBD2	17	TRBJ2-1	NA	TRBV20-1
TGTGCCAGCAGCTTATTGGCAGGGGGTACTGAAGCTTTCTTT	CASSLLAGGTEAFF	TRBD1	14	TRBJ1-1	many	TRBV7-2
TGTGCCAGCAGTCAGCACTACGGCGATGAGCAGTTCTTC	CASSQHYGDEQFF	NA	13	TRBJ2-1	NA	TRBV4-2
TGTGCCATCAGTGACCTTAGCGGGATGACCGGGGAGCTGTTTTTT	CAISDLSGMTGELFF	TRBD2	15	TRBJ2-2	few	TRBV10-3
TGTGCCAGCAGTTTACACCGAGGTGGTACGGAGGCTGCTAATGAAAAACTGTTTTTT	CASSLHRGGTEAANEKLFF	NA	19	TRBJ1-4	few	TRBV12-3/TRBV12-4
TGTGCCAGCAGCGTAGCGGGTTATACCACAGATACGCAGTATTTT	CASSVAGYTTDTQYF	NA	15	TRBJ2-3	NA	TRBV9
TGTGCCAGCAGCTTGGATGGACAGGGCCCCCTGTTC	CASSLDGQGPLF	TRBD1	12	TRBJ2-5	NA	TRBV5-4
TGTGCCAGCAGCCCCGGGCTAGCGGGATCCGCTGAGCAGTTCTTC	CASSPGLAGSAEQFF	TRBD2	15	TRBJ2-1	NA	TRBV11-3
TGCAGTGCCAAGGACAGGGGCGGCACAGATACGCAGTATTTT	CSAKDRGGTDTQYF	TRBD1	14	TRBJ2-3	few	TRBV20-1
TGTGCCAGCAGCTCCGCCGGAGCGGGGTCCTTTAGCACAGATACGCAGTATTTT	CASSSAGAGSFSTDTQYF	TRBD2	18	TRBJ2-3	NA	TRBV7-9
TGTGCCAGCAGCTTAGTCCGGGACAGGGGATCTCGCCAGCCCCAGCATTTT	CASSLVRDRGSRQPQHF	TRBD1	17	TRBJ1-5	NA	TRBV7-2
TGTGCCAGCAGCTTAGAGGGGTTAGGGGACCAGTACTTC	CASSLEGLGDQYF	NA	13	TRBJ2-5	NA	TRBV5-5
TGTGCCATCAGTGGTACGGGAGAGGCCTACGAGCAGTACTTC	CAISGTGEAYEQYF	NA	14	TRBJ2-7	few	TRBV10-3
TGTGCCAGCAGCCGGGGGTGGGATACGCAGTATTTT	CASSRGWDTQYF	NA	12	TRBJ2-3	few	TRBV6-6
TGCGCCAGCAGCTCTCAGGGATACAACGAGCAGTACTTC	CASSSQGYNEQYF	NA	13	TRBJ2-7	once	TRBV5-1
TGTGCCAGTAGTTCCGGACTGCACACCCCTTATGGCTACACCTTC	CASSSGLHTPYGYTF	NA	15	TRBJ1-2	many	TRBV19
TGTGCTAGTGGTACCCTGGTTGGTAGCGGTAACAATGAGCAGTTCTTC	CASGTLVGSGNNEQFF	NA	16	TRBJ2-1	few	TRBV12-5
TGTGCCAGCAGTGAGGCCCTCCAGAAGCAGTTCTTC	CASSEALQKQFF	NA	12	TRBJ2-1	few	TRBV6-1
TGTGCCAGCCACAAACCCCCAGCGGGCTCCTACAATGAGCAGTTCTTC	CASHKPPAGSYNEQFF	NA	16	TRBJ2-1	many	TRBV2
TGTGCCAGCAGTGGGGCAGGGGTTCCCAATCAGCCCCAGCATTTT	CASSGAGVPNQPQHF	NA	15	TRBJ1-5	few	TRBV2
TGTGCCAGCAGCTTTCGTAAGACTAGCCCAAGCTCCTACAATGAGCAGTTCTTC	CASSFRKTSPSSYNEQFF	TRBD2	18	TRBJ2-1	few	TRBV6-7
TGTGCCAGCTCACCGCTGGACAGGAGCTCCTACAATGAGCAGTTCTTC	CASSPLDRSSYNEQFF	TRBD1	16	TRBJ2-1	once	TRBV18